These T cell receptor beta chains were read from a single sample in a study of T-cell memory formation after mild COVID-19. From the 5' RACE reads, TCRdb called clonotypes with MiXCR, one entry per CDR3 protein. The table records under 40,000 distinct CDR3 sequences, about 7.3% of them present only once. The material sequenced was PBMCs or a T cell subset sorted from them (not recorded which). The receptors derive from a young man who had mild COVID-19 (a few samples of this study predate the infection). Cell type and time point are not known. The CDR3 runs from the conserved cysteine through the conserved F or W. The D gene is left open where the match is weak. Not all rows give a size; the values are once, few, many and, for expanded clones, a class.

many,TRBD2,TRBJ2-1,TRBV6-6,CASSYYFGGVSYNEQFF,TGTGCCAGCAGTTACTATTTCGGGGGGGTGTCCTACAATGAGCAGTTCTTC
few,NA,TRBJ2-6,TRBV10-3,CAISVGSLLSGANVLTF,TGTGCCATCAGTGTTGGGTCTCTACTCTCTGGGGCCAACGTCCTGACTTTC
NA,NA,TRBJ2-2,TRBV5-1,CASSPGVILNTGELFF,TGCGCCAGCAGCCCGGGGGTTATCTTGAACACCGGGGAGCTGTTTTTT
many,NA,TRBJ2-3,TRBV7-2,CASTRLLRLGATDTQYF,TGTGCCAGCACACGCCTCCTTCGACTAGGTGCAACAGATACGCAGTATTTT
many,NA,TRBJ2-7,TRBV29-1,CSVRAGDSYEQYF,TGCAGCGTTCGAGCAGGGGATAGCTACGAGCAGTACTTC
many,TRBD1,TRBJ2-5,TRBV11-3,CASSLGQGAGETQYF,TGTGCCAGCAGCTTGGGACAGGGAGCGGGGGAGACCCAGTACTTC
many,TRBD1,TRBJ1-1,TRBV7-2,CASSLGQGYTEAFF,TGTGCCAGCAGCCTAGGACAGGGCTACACTGAAGCTTTCTTT
NA,NA,TRBJ2-7,TRBV6-1,CASTSRVGTYEQYF,TGTGCCAGCACCTCAAGGGTGGGGACCTACGAGCAGTACTTC
few,NA,TRBJ2-3,TRBV11-3,CASSSEMGHTQYF,TGTGCCAGCAGCTCCGAAATGGGGCATACGCAGTATTTT
many,TRBD2,TRBJ2-3,TRBV5-1,CASSAGTRSFDTQYF,TGCGCCAGCAGCGCCGGGACTAGATCATTTGATACGCAGTATTTT
many,TRBD1,TRBJ2-5,TRBV7-2,CASSRTGIWQETQYF,TGTGCCAGCAGTCGGACAGGGATATGGCAAGAGACCCAGTACTTC
many,NA,TRBJ1-2,TRBV5-1,CASSLDRANYGYTF,TGCGCCAGCAGCTTGGACAGGGCTAACTATGGCTACACCTTC
NA,NA,TRBJ1-1,TRBV7-2,CASTQPGLYTEAFF,TGTGCCAGCACCCAACCAGGTTTATACACTGAAGCTTTCTTT
few,TRBD1,TRBJ2-6,TRBV6-2/TRBV6-3,CASRVPTGLSQIDSGANVLTF,TGTGCCAGCAGAGTCCCGACAGGGCTTTCCCAGATTGATTCTGGGGCCAACGTCCTGACTTTC
many,NA,TRBJ2-7,TRBV30,CAWGGRYEQYF,TGTGCCTGGGGGGGGCGCTACGAGCAGTACTTC
medium-sized,NA,TRBJ2-5,TRBV4-3,CASSQDGRGREETQYF,TGCGCCAGCAGCCAAGATGGTCGGGGCAGGGAGGAGACCCAGTACTTC